A selection of T cell receptor beta chains follows, all from one sample in a study of shared clonotypes between healthy human individuals. Repertoires were generated with immunoSEQ multiplex PCR, while TCRdb's copy carries only in-frame clones and drops some. The sample records nearly 600,000 clones, roughly 95% being singletons. The sequenced sample consisted of naive CD8+ T cells sorted from blood. The receptor source for this set is a woman under 40 in good health. Each CDR3 is given with its conserved first and last residue.

V	J	CDR3
TRBV5-4	TRBJ2-7	CASSLRSGEQYF
TRBV4-1	TRBJ2-1	CASSPHAGLAYNEQFF
TRBV4-1	TRBJ2-3	CASSQDLPRGIADTQYF
TRBV5-6	TRBJ2-1	CASSPRGLAGGLAEQFF
TRBV30	TRBJ1-1	CAWSVLGVVQAFF
TRBV7-3	TRBJ1-5	CASSLSGGQPQHF
TRBV28	TRBJ2-3	CASSLVLGSTDTQYF
TRBV7-9	TRBJ2-1	CASSLLVGEINEQFF
TRBV5-6	TRBJ2-5	CASSLVGEETQYF
TRBV4-1	TRBJ1-2	CASSQKIGGSGGYTF
TRBV11-2	TRBJ1-1	CASSLDSFMNTEAFF
TRBV6-5	TRBJ1-4	CASTPGGEDEKLFF
TRBV5-4	TRBJ1-1	CASSLDEENTEAFF
TRBV19	TRBJ1-1	CASSIDLETGQAFF
TRBV11-2	TRBJ2-1	CASSLEIAGVFHEQFF
TRBV9	TRBJ1-2	CASSVYRTANYGYTF
TRBV6-5	TRBJ1-2	CASSYEGADGYTF
TRBV6-4	TRBJ1-1	CASSDSVPKDELNTEAFF
TRBV27	TRBJ2-1	CASSLLGSTSGPNNEQFF
TRBV27	TRBJ1-5	CASRPRHVSNQPQHF
TRBV6-4	TRBJ2-1	CASSDSSGSGEQFF
TRBV4-1	TRBJ1-4	CASSLRGREGYEKLFF
TRBV5-5	TRBJ2-7	CASSHLDSSYEQYF
TRBV19	TRBJ1-1	CASSIFVAGEAFF
TRBV5-1	TRBJ2-7	CASSFGQTYEQYF
TRBV4-1	-	CASSQVWTGGDYEQYF
TRBV28	TRBJ2-5	CASSLEDQETQYF
TRBV6-5	TRBJ2-2	CASSYGEVLAGELFF
TRBV7-9	TRBJ2-7	CASSFPSTGPLSYEQYF
TRBV6-5	TRBJ1-4	CASSYGIGGLEKLFF
TRBV30	TRBJ1-1	CAWSFGVNTEAFF
TRBV4-1	TRBJ1-2	CASSQWARGVDYGYTF
TRBV7-3	TRBJ1-1	CASSLTSDRGTEAFF
TRBV28	-	CASSSLPSPGRSSYEQYF
TRBV28	TRBJ2-7	CASNALAGRTYEQYF
TRBV10-3	TRBJ2-5	CAISEEQTAQETQYF
TRBV19	TRBJ2-7	CASRDQGWNYEQYF
TRBV7-9	TRBJ2-7	CASSSDRGAGYEQYF
TRBV28	TRBJ1-5	CASSLSSRGNQPQHF
TRBV11-2	TRBJ1-1	CASSLLGFDTEAFF
TRBV5-1	TRBJ2-1	CASSSSGIRGNEQFF
TRBV7-9	TRBJ1-4	CASSGEGADGGKLFF
TRBV30	TRBJ1-1	CAGDREDTEAFF
TRBV27	TRBJ2-5	CASSPTGQETQYF
TRBV10-1	TRBJ2-1	CASPFLREGLNEQFF
TRBV2	TRBJ1-1	CASSEALNPRNTEAFF
TRBV2	TRBJ2-2	CASSELWSGGEDTGELFF
TRBV5-4	TRBJ1-1	CASSWPGDRDTEAFF
TRBV19	TRBJ2-3	CASLSTPEPASTDTQYF
TRBV11-3	TRBJ2-2	CASSLVGSGGELFF
TRBV19	TRBJ1-5	CASSMTSYSNQPQHF
TRBV4-1	TRBJ2-7	CASRTESSSYEQYF
TRBV9	TRBJ1-5	CASSATTGKGQPQHF
TRBV7-9	TRBJ1-2	CASSPSLGYTF
TRBV2	TRBJ2-7	CASMIGQNYEQYF